These T cell receptor beta chains were read from a single sample in a study of T cells after yellow fever vaccination. TCRdb used MiXCR to reprocess the 5' RACE reads, holding one entry per CDR3 protein. Here the sample spans around 260,000 distinct CDR3 sequences, over 4.5% being singletons. This material consisted of CD4+ T cells sorted from PBMCs, taken on the day of the yellow fever booster vaccination. These receptors were collected from a young man who received the YFV17D yellow fever vaccine. The CDR3 runs from the conserved cysteine through the conserved F or W. A D gene is named only where the DNA matches it firmly. A row's size may be missing; if present it is once, few, many or a size class.

.	12	TRBV5-1	many	TRBJ2-2	TGCGCCAGCAGTCAGGGGACCGGGGAGCTGTTTTTT	CASSQGTGELFF
.	13	TRBV7-2	.	TRBJ2-1	TGTGCCAGCAGCTCCCAAGTGGGGGTAGGGCAGTTCTTC	CASSSQVGVGQFF
.	13	TRBV18	few	TRBJ2-7	TGTGCCAGCTCACCGCAGGTCACCTACGAGCAGTACTTC	CASSPQVTYEQYF
TRBD2	18	TRBV4-2	.	TRBJ2-1	TGTGCCAGCAGCCAGGACCCACTAGCGGGGGCCGCATACAATGAGCAGTTCTTC	CASSQDPLAGAAYNEQFF
.	12	TRBV5-1	few	TRBJ1-6	TGCGCCAGCAGCGCGGATAATTCACCCCTCCACTTT	CASSADNSPLHF
TRBD1	15	TRBV12-3/TRBV12-4	few	TRBJ1-2	TGTGCCAGCAGTTACCCGGGACAGGGGGTACAAAGCTACACCTTC	CASSYPGQGVQSYTF
.	15	TRBV5-1	few	TRBJ1-5	TGCGCCAGCAGCTTGGAAGGAAATAGCAATCAGCCCCAGCATTTT	CASSLEGNSNQPQHF
.	14	TRBV5-1	few	TRBJ1-2	TGCGCCAGCAGCTTGGATGACGGATCGTATGGCTACACCTTC	CASSLDDGSYGYTF
.	15	TRBV4-3	few	TRBJ2-6	TGCGCCAGCAGCCAAGGATCCGCTGGGGCCAACGTCCTGACTTTC	CASSQGSAGANVLTF
.	12	TRBV7-2	many	TRBJ2-7	TGTGCCAGCAGCCCCTGGGACGGCGAGCAGTACTTC	CASSPWDGEQYF
.	12	TRBV12-3/TRBV12-4	many	TRBJ2-5	TGTGCCAGCAGTATAGAAAGGGAGACCCAGTACTTC	CASSIERETQYF
.	14	TRBV15	few	TRBJ2-3	TGTGCCACCAGCAGCCGGGGGTACACAGATACGCAGTATTTT	CATSSRGYTDTQYF
.	13	TRBV20-1	.	TRBJ2-1	TGCAGTGCTAGATTTGTGACGAGAAATGAGCAGTTCTTC	CSARFVTRNEQFF
.	13	TRBV5-1	many	TRBJ1-1	TGCGCCAGCAGCCTGGATCTTAACACTGAAGCTTTCTTT	CASSLDLNTEAFF
.	13	TRBV20-1	.	TRBJ2-1	TGCAGTGCCGAGGAGGGGGCGAGGGATGAGCAGTTCTTC	CSAEEGARDEQFF
.	13	TRBV2	few	TRBJ1-5	TGTGCCAGCAGTGTTGAGGGGAGGCAGCCCCAGCATTTT	CASSVEGRQPQHF
.	15	TRBV14	few	TRBJ2-5	TGTGCCAGCAGCCAAGACTGGTATAGGAAAGAGACCCAGTACTTC	CASSQDWYRKETQYF
.	14	TRBV13	few	TRBJ2-2	TGTGCCAGCAGCTTATTTTGGGTTCCCGGGGAGCTGTTTTTT	CASSLFWVPGELFF
.	15	TRBV7-7	.	TRBJ2-2	TGTGCCAGCAGCCCTAGCGTTTTAGGCACCGGGGAGCTGTTTTTT	CASSPSVLGTGELFF
.	18	TRBV7-7	many	TRBJ2-3	TGTGCTAGCAGCTTAGAGGGTATTGGCAGGGGAGGCACAGATACGCAGTATTTT	CASSLEGIGRGGTDTQYF
.	15	TRBV7-2	.	TRBJ1-5	TGTGCCAGCAGCTTAGACGAGGGACCTAATCAGCCCCAGCATTTT	CASSLDEGPNQPQHF
.	16	TRBV28	.	TRBJ1-5	TGTGCCAGCAGTCCACAGGGAGGGAGAAGCAATCAGCCCCAGCATTTT	CASSPQGGRSNQPQHF
TRBD1	15	TRBV7-2	few	TRBJ2-5	TGTGCCAGCACCAAAGGGGGGACAGGGTTTGGGGCCCAGTACTTC	CASTKGGTGFGAQYF
.	12	TRBV7-2	few	TRBJ2-2	TGTGCCAGCGGGGGTTACACCGGGGAGCTGTTTTTT	CASGGYTGELFF
.	15	TRBV12-3/TRBV12-4	.	TRBJ2-6	TGTGCCAGCAGGCGTACAGGGTCTGGGGCCAACGTCCTGACTTTC	CASRRTGSGANVLTF
TRBD1	15	TRBV5-1	few	TRBJ2-7	TGCGCCAGCAGCTTGATGGGACAGGCGGGCTACGAGCAGTACTTC	CASSLMGQAGYEQYF
.	16	TRBV11-2	few	TRBJ1-2	TGTGCCAGCAGCAGTATCCAAGGCAGAAAGTTCAATGGCTACACCTTC	CASSSIQGRKFNGYTF
.	14	TRBV19	.	TRBJ2-7	TGTGCCAGTAGTATACCCGGGACGTCCTACGAGCAGTACTTC	CASSIPGTSYEQYF
.	15	TRBV2	many	TRBJ2-4	TGTGCCAGCAGAAAGGGGGTCTTAGCCAAAAACATTCAGTACTTC	CASRKGVLAKNIQYF
.	20	TRBV7-9	.	TRBJ2-6	TGTGCCAGCAGCCCGATCATAGACCACGACCTTAGGGCTGGGGCCAACGTCCTGACTTTC	CASSPIIDHDLRAGANVLTF
TRBD1	12	TRBV29-1	.	TRBJ1-2	TGCAGCGTTGGGACAGGGTATTATGGCTACACCTTC	CSVGTGYYGYTF